The 8 T cell receptor beta chains below were found in one sample sequenced in a study of tumor-infiltrating lymphocytes in primary liver carcinoma. Total RNA amounting to 500 ng was the source from which TCR beta cDNA was made with a constant-region primer. Three nested multiplex PCR rounds, a slightly modified ARM-PCR method, built the TCR beta libraries. The study ran its first two PCR rounds for about 11 cycles each, using TRBV1-TRBV30 forward primers and a C-beta reverse primer. TCRdb passed the multiplex PCR reads through MiXCR, listing each CDR3 protein once. The sample has over 45,000 distinct CDR3 sequences, less than 75% seen once; the top ten hold around 30%. From unsorted bulk tissue weighing roughly 19-32 mg, DNA and RNA were co-extracted. The sample was liver tumor tissue from sampling region 5. Subset meaning: tumor region T5, tumor centre. The receptor set was obtained from a man aged 35 to 55 with primary liver carcinoma and hepatitis B virus infection.

The chain carries TRBV29-1 and TRBJ2-3; TRBD1 matches 9 bases. This CDR3 contains 14 residues. Germline lookup yields CDR1 SQVTM and CDR2 ANQGSEA. Losses at the gene ends were 4 bases for V and 4 bases for J; bases not matched to a gene: 6. CDR3 sequence reads: CSVAGTGISDTQYF. The CDR3 DNA follows: TGCAGCGTTGCTGGGACAGGGATCTCAGATACGCAGTATTTT.

This clonotype was counted at least ten times. The chain uses TRBV24-1 and TRBJ2-2; 9 bases map to TRBD1. CDR3 length: 15 residues. CDR1 and CDR2 from the germline V gene are KGHDR and SFDVKD. V gave up 6 bases and J gave up 2 bases; unmatched junction bases: 3. CDR3 nucleotides: TGTGCCACCAGTACAACAGGGGGCAACACCGGGGAGCTGTTTTTT. It translates to CATSTTGGNTGELFF.

Only one count was recorded for this clonotype. This chain uses TRBV4-1 with TRBJ2-1; D not resolved. The CDR3 is 18 residues long. V was shortened by 0 bases and J by 1 base, with 16 bases between the two germline ends. Looked up from germline, CDR1 is MGHRA and CDR2 is YSYEKL. The CDR3 bases are TGCGCCAGCAGCCAAGAACCGATAGGCTGTGAGTCCTACAATGAGCAGTTCTTC. This gives the protein CASSQEPIGCESYNEQFF.

Of note for this clonotype: The junction departs from the called germline gene at one end, perhaps through a read error. The chain links TRBV11-2 to TRBJ2-3; D is possibly TRBD1 or TRBD2 (6 bases each). The germline CDR1 and CDR2 sequences are SGHAT and FQNNGV. The CDR3 is made up of 16 amino acids. The CDR3 sequence is CASGLDVGGLSDTRYF. The CDR3 DNA reads TGTGCCAGCGGCTTAGATGTGGGGGGCCTCTCAGATACGCGGTATTTT. Full variable domain (missing parts from reference TRBV11-2 and TRBJ2-3): EAGVAQSPRYKIIEKRQSVAFWCNPISGHATLYWYQQILGQGPKLLIQFQNNGVVDDSQLPKDRFSAERLKGVDSTLKIQPAKLEDSAVYLCASGLDVGGLSDTRYFGPGTRLTVL.

As for this clonotype: The junction does not match germline at one end; this may be a read error. This chain links TRBV6-5 with TRBJ2-2; D not resolved. The CDR3 consists of 12 residues. Germline V gene lookup returns CDR1 MNHEY and CDR2 SVGAGI. The CDR3 nucleotides are TGTGCCAGCGGTTACTCGGTCGGGGAGCTGTTTTTT. This gives the protein CASGYSVGELFF.

This clonotype is classed as medium-sized. V is TRBV11-2 and J is TRBJ2-5; D is possibly TRBD1 (6 bases). V lost 6 bases and J lost 3, with 11 bases in between. Per germline, CDR1 SGHAT and CDR2 FQNNGV. This CDR3 is 13 amino acids long. CDR3 coding DNA: TGTGCCAGCAGGCGACAGGTCAAAGAGACCCAGTACTTC. Its translation: CASRRQVKETQYF.

This chain connects TRBV29-1 to TRBJ2-7, with a tentative D call TRBD2 (5 bases). V lost 2 bases, J lost 5 bases, and 13 bases lay in between. The CDR3 consists of 13 residues. Germline V gene sequence: CDR1 SQVTM, CDR2 ANQGSEA. CDR3 sequence: CSVESGVSHEQYF. The DNA of the CDR3 is TGCAGCGTTGAAAGCGGTGTGTCCCACGAGCAGTACTTC.

A note on this clonotype: One junction end does not reproduce the germline sequence, and a read error may be involved. This chain's CDR3 is CSVVHHEHFF. The DNA of the CDR3 is TGCAGCGTTGTTCATCATGAGCATTTCTTC. V is TRBV29-1 and J is TRBJ2-1; unclear D gene. Germline CDR1 SQVTM, CDR2 ANQGSEA. CDR3 length: 10 residues.